This record covers a single TCR beta chain. Its cognate antigen is unknown. In germline, CDR1 is SGHDN, CDR2 FVKESK. CDR3 length: 12 residues. V was clipped by 4 bases and J by 7 bases, with 10 bases between them. Sequenced material consisted of expressed TCRB transcripts (all of the isolated RNA was reverse transcribed). Libraries were prepared by immunoSEQ multiplex PCR; TCRdb keeps only in-frame clonotypes and omits some of them. The sample includes around 250,000 clones, roughly two thirds of them seen just once. The sample comes from a study of beta chain features in type 1 diabetes. Study conclusions and caveats: Diminished insertions and augmented deletions at VDJ junctions characterized type 1 diabetes patients. A cDNA-based sequencing approach could over-represent cells with high TCR expression. Relative to healthy donors, patients appeared to have naive, central memory and Treg TCRB repertoires that were more similar.

The source of this sequence is a man aged 25-45 years in good health. Sequencing was carried out using naive CD4+ T cells from blood. This chain joins TRBV14 and TRBJ1-2, with D hard to call. This CDR3 is CASSRSLGGYTF. Here the CDR3 DNA reads TGTGCCAGCAGCCGAAGTTTGGGTGGCTACACCTTC. The variable domain in full, with the rest retrieved from reference TRBV14 and TRBJ1-2, is EAGVTQFPSHSVIEKGQTVTLRCDPISGHDNLYWYRRVMGKEIKFLLHFVKESKQDESGMPNNRFLAERTGGTYSTLKVQPAELEDSGVYFCASSRSLGGYTFGSGTRLTVV.